Presented here are 17 T cell receptor beta chains from one specimen sequenced in a study of blood T cell repertoires in COVID-19. Only in-frame clones appear in the TCRdb table, and some are missing; sequencing was by immunoSEQ multiplex PCR. The table lists approximately 270,000 clones, approximately 90% of them singletons. Sample: PBMCs or T cells enriched from blood (not recorded which). These receptors all come from a woman aged 25 to 39 with acute COVID-19.

The V call is TRBV27, the J call TRBJ2-3, with TRBD2 matching 10 bases. Trimming removed 1 base from V and 0 bases from J; junction bases left unmatched: 10. The CDR3 is made up of 19 amino acids. CDR1 is MNHEY and CDR2 is SMNVEV in the germline V gene (reference sequence). CDR3 residues: CASSLFLPGLATSTDTQYF. The CDR3 nucleotides read TGTGCCAGCAGTTTATTTCTTCCGGGACTAGCGACTAGCACAGATACGCAGTATTTT.

This chain joins TRBV4-3 and TRBJ1-1; 10 bases align to TRBD1. V was clipped by 1 base and J by 7 bases; unmatched bases: 6. The germline gives CDR1 LGHNA, CDR2 YSLEER. This CDR3 is 15 amino acids long. CDR3 DNA sequence: TGCGCCAGCAGCCAAGCCGACAGGGGGCATGTTGAAGCTTTCTTT. As protein: CASSQADRGHVEAFF.

This chain links TRBV6-5 with TRBJ2-7, with 9 bases lining up with TRBD2. Unmatched junction bases numbered 12, after V lost 5 bases and J lost 7 bases. The CDR3 contains 15 residues. Per the germline V gene, CDR1 is MNHEY and CDR2 is SVGAGI. CDR3 DNA sequence: TGTGCCAGCAGTCCCCCCGGCGGGAGGGGGTTGGAGCAGTACTTC. This codes for CASSPPGGRGLEQYF.

As to this clone: The sample has other DNA sequences that encode this CDR3 too. V gene TRBV29-1 combines with J gene TRBJ2-7; the match to TRBD1 covers 9 bases. The trim removed 5 bases at V and 4 bases at J, leaving 6 bases unmatched. The CDR3 has 13 amino acids. From germline, CDR1 is SQVTM and CDR2 ANQGSEA. CDR3 region: CSVPGTGFYEQYF. For the CDR3, the DNA is TGCAGCGTTCCCGGGACAGGGTTTTACGAGCAGTACTTC.

The rearrangement links TRBV28 to TRBJ2-7, with TRBD2 as a possible D gene (6 bases). V lost 4 bases and J lost 3, with 16 bases in between. The CDR3 spans 15 residues. Per the germline V gene, CDR1 is MDHEN and CDR2 is SYDVKM. The CDR3 bases are TGTGCCAGCAGTTCCCTCGGGAGTACTTTCTACGAGCAGTACTTC. Protein product: CASSSLGSTFYEQYF.

This clone appeared once. V usage is TRBV6-5 and J usage is TRBJ2-7; D gene unclear. This CDR3 contains 13 residues. V was clipped by 2 bases and J by 0 bases, with 5 bases between them. Germline V gene data show CDR1 as MNHEY and CDR2 as SVGAGI. The DNA of the CDR3 is TGTGCCAGCAGTTACGCCGGCTCCTACGAGCAGTACTTC. Amino acids: CASSYAGSYEQYF.

The rearrangement links TRBV28 to TRBJ1-3, with a tentative D call TRBD1 (5 bases). This CDR3 contains 15 residues. V gave up 5 bases and J gave up 0 bases, with 11 bases separating them. Germline V gives CDR1 MDHEN, CDR2 SYDVKM. The CDR3 here is CASSPTGDSGNTIYF. The CDR3 nucleotides are TGTGCCAGCAGTCCCACAGGAGACTCTGGAAACACCATATATTTT.

The CDR3 region has the DNA TGTGCCAGCAGTTTGGAGCCCCGACAGGGAAACTATGGCTACACCTTC. Translation: CASSLEPRQGNYGYTF. The V and J genes are TRBV28 and TRBJ1-2; 7 bases line up with TRBD1. Trimming removed 3 bases from V and 2 bases from J; junction bases left unmatched: 9. From germline, CDR1 is MDHEN and CDR2 SYDVKM. CDR3 length: 16 residues.

The chain carries TRBV4-1 and TRBJ2-4, with TRBD2 matching over 9 bases. Losses at the gene ends were 0 bases for V and 0 bases for J; bases not matched to a gene: 12. CDR1 is MGHRA, CDR2 YSYEKL, per germline. The CDR3 sequence is 20 residues long. This CDR3 is CASSQEVVRAGGIAKNIQYF. CDR3 nucleotide sequence: TGCGCCAGCAGCCAAGAGGTTGTTCGGGCGGGAGGGATAGCCAAAAACATTCAGTACTTC.

Here the CDR3 DNA reads TGTGCCAGCAGCCATGGACTAGCGGGAGTTGAGAGTGAGCAGTTCTTC. This gives the protein CASSHGLAGVESEQFF. The chain couples TRBV7-2 to TRBJ2-1, with 13 bases aligning to TRBD2. Germline CDR1 and CDR2: SGHTA and FQGNSA. This CDR3 contains 16 residues. The V and J ends lost 5 bases and 9 bases, in that order; junction bases with no gene match: 10.

The chain links TRBV27 to TRBJ2-2; D is perhaps TRBD2 (6 bases). Germline assignment: CDR1 MNHEY and CDR2 SMNVEV (reference sequence). Trimming removed 5 bases at V and 5 bases at J, with 12 bases between. This CDR3 has 14 residues. CDR3 in amino acids: CASSRGLNTGELFF. CDR3 nucleotides: TGTGCCAGCAGTAGGGGACTTAATACCGGGGAGCTGTTTTTT.

The V gene is TRBV27, the J gene TRBJ2-2; perhaps TRBD1 as D (5 bases). The CDR3 loop spans 14 amino acids. V dropped 4 bases and J dropped 4 bases, with 10 bases sitting between them. Germline V gives CDR1 MNHEY, CDR2 SMNVEV (reference sequence). The CDR3 protein is CASSSGFTTGELFF. The CDR3 DNA reads TGTGCCAGCAGTTCAGGGTTTACCACCGGGGAGCTGTTTTTT.

The CDR3 protein is CATERNNEQFF. The CDR3 nucleotides read TGTGCCACCGAGCGGAACAATGAGCAGTTCTTC. V and J are TRBV24-1 and TRBJ2-1, with a possible D match to TRBD2 (5 bases). Germline loops: CDR1 KGHDR, CDR2 SFDVKD. The CDR3 contains 11 residues. Trimming removed 9 bases from V and 5 bases from J, with 7 bases in between.

The chain has TRBV3-1 (or the pseudogene TRBV3-2) and TRBJ2-7; 8 bases align to TRBD2. Germline lookup yields CDR1 LGHDT and CDR2 YNNKEL (reference sequence). The CDR3 length is 17 residues. V lost 4 bases, J lost 5 bases, and 16 bases stayed unmatched. The CDR3 nucleotides are TGTGCCAGCAGCCCCCCGCGTGTTAGCGGGGTACCGGACGAGCAGTACTTC. This translates into CASSPPRVSGVPDEQYF.

The V gene is TRBV2, the J gene TRBJ2-7, with TRBD2 matching 11 bases. Germline loops: CDR1 SNHLY, CDR2 FYNNEI. With V trimmed by 1 base and J by 3 bases, 2 bases remained unmatched. This CDR3 has 15 residues. This CDR3 is CASSEGLAGGYEQYF. CDR3 DNA sequence: TGTGCCAGCAGTGAAGGGCTAGCGGGAGGCTACGAGCAGTACTTC.

The chain uses TRBV2 and TRBJ1-1, with 7 bases that match TRBD1. The CDR3 covers 13 residues. The V gene's germline CDR1 is SNHLY and CDR2 FYNNEI. Trimming removed 6 bases from V and 10 bases from J; junction bases left unmatched: 11. DNA of the CDR3: TGTGCCAGCAGGGATGAGGAGGGGGCTAGAGCTTTCTTT. Residues: CASRDEEGARAFF.

The chain uses TRBV19 and TRBJ1-2; TRBD1 matches at 7 bases. Unmatched junction bases numbered 6, after V lost 3 bases and J lost 8 bases. The germline CDR1 and CDR2 sequences are LNHDA and SQIVND (reference sequence). The CDR3 length is 13 residues. DNA for the CDR3: TGTGCCAGTAGTATCGACAGGGTCGGAGGCTACACCTTC. It is translated as CASSIDRVGGYTF.